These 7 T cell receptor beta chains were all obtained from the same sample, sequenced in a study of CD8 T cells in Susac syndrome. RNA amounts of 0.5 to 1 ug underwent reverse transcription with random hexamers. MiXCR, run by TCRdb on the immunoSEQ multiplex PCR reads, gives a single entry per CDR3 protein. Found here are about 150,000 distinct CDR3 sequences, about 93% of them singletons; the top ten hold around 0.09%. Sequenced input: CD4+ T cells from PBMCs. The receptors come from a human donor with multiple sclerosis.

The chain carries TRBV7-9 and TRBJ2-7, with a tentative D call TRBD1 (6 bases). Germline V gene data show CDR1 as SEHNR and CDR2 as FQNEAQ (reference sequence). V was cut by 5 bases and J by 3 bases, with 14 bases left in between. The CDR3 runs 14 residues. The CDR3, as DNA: TGTGCCAGCAGCCTATCGACAGGAGTCTACGAGCAGTACTTC. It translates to CASSLSTGVYEQYF.

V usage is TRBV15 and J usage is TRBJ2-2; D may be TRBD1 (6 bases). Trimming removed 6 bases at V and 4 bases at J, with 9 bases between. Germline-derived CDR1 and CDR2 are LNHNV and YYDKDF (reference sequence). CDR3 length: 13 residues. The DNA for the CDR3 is TGTGCCACCAGGGGGGCGGGCACCGGGGAGCTGTTTTTT. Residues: CATRGAGTGELFF.

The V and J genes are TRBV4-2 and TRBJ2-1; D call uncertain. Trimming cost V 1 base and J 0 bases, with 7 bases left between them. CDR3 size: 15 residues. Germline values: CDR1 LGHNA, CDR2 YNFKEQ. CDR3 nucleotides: TGTGCCAGCAGCCAAGTGGGCGGCTCCTACAATGAGCAGTTCTTC. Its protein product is CASSQVGGSYNEQFF.

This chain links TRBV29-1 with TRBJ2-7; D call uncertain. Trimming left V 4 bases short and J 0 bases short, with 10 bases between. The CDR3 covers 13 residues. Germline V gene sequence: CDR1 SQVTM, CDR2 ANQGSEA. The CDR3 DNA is TGCAGCGTTGTCGCGTCAGGCTCCTACGAGCAGTACTTC. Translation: CSVVASGSYEQYF.

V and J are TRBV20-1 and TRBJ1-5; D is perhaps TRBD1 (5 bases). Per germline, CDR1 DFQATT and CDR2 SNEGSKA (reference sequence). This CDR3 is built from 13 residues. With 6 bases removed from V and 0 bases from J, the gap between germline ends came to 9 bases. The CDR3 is CSARGYSNQPQHF. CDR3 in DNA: TGCAGTGCGCGGGGGTATAGCAATCAGCCCCAGCATTTT.

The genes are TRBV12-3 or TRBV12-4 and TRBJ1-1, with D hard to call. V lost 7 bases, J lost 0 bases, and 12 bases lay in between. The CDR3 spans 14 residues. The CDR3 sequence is CASNPGSVNTEAFF. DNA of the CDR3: TGTGCCAGCAATCCGGGTTCCGTGAACACTGAAGCTTTCTTT.

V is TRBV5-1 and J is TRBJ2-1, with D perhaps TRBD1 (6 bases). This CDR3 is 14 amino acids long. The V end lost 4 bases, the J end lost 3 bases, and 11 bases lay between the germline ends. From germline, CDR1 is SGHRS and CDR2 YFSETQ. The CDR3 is CASSIQQGYNEQFF. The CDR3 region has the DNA TGCGCCAGCAGCATCCAACAGGGCTACAATGAGCAGTTCTTC.